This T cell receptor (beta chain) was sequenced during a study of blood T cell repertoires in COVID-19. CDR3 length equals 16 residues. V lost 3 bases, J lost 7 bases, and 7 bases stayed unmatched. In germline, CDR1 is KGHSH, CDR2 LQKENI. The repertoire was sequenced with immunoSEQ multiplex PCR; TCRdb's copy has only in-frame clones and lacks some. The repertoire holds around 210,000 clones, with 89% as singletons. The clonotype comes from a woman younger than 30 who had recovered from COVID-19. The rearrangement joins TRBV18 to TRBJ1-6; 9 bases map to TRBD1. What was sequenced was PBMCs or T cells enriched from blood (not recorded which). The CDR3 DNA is TGTGCCAGCTCACCGGGACAGGGAGGAACAAATTCACCCCTCCACTTT. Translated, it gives CASSPGQGGTNSPLHF.